These 27 T cell receptor beta chains came from one sample sequenced in a study of monozygotic twins with inflammatory bowel disease. TCRdb reprocessed the 5' RACE reads and keeps a single row for each CDR3 protein, giving no DNA. The sample table includes some 160,000 distinct CDR3 sequences. Sequencing was performed on blood. Receptors originate from a human donor with ulcerative colitis or Crohn's disease, or a healthy co-twin of an affected twin (not recorded which).

This chain connects TRBV6-5 to TRBJ2-2; no DNA is available, so the TRBD1 call from TCRdb remains unchecked. Germline V gene sequence: CDR1 MNHEY, CDR2 SVGAGI. This CDR3 is 16 amino acids long. CDR3 residues: CASSYQPGPNTGELFF.

The V and J genes are TRBV10-3 and TRBJ1-2; lacking DNA, the TRBD1 call made by TCRdb goes unchecked. Looked up from germline, CDR1 is ENHRY and CDR2 is SYGVKD. The CDR3 runs 15 residues. CDR3 region: CAISESDRAQYGYTF.

The chain employs TRBV11-2 and TRBJ2-7; TCRdb outputs TRBD2, but without DNA this stays unchecked. CDR3 size: 19 residues. The germline gives CDR1 SGHAT, CDR2 FQNNGV. The CDR3 reads CASSFSARGTHTTSYEQYF. Full variable domain (missing parts from reference TRBV11-2 and TRBJ2-7): EAGVAQSPRYKIIEKRQSVAFWCNPISGHATLYWYQQILGQGPKLLIQFQNNGVVDDSQLPKDRFSAERLKGVDSTLKIQPAKLEDSAVYLCASSFSARGTHTTSYEQYFGPGTRLTVT.

V gene TRBV20-1 combines with J gene TRBJ2-2; TCRdb selects TRBD2, and the lack of DNA leaves this call unchecked. The germline V gene encodes CDR1 DFQATT and CDR2 SNEGSKA (reference sequence). This CDR3 spans 16 amino acids. CDR3 residues: CSAPGTSGLNTGELFF.

The chain links TRBV5-4 to TRBJ2-1; no DNA is available, so the TRBD1 call from TCRdb remains unchecked. The CDR3 extends over 18 amino acids. Germline V gives CDR1 SGHNT, CDR2 YYREEE (reference sequence). The CDR3 reads CASSGWGRRGTFDNEQFF.

The V and J genes are TRBV10-3 and TRBJ2-7; TCRdb selects TRBD2, and the lack of DNA leaves this call unchecked. CDR1 is ENHRY, CDR2 SYGVKD, per germline. The CDR3 extends over 14 amino acids. CDR3 loop: CAISRGLSSYEQYF.

The chain employs TRBV5-1 and TRBJ1-2; TCRdb's D call of TRBD1 is untestable without DNA. Germline values: CDR1 SGHRS, CDR2 YFSETQ. The CDR3 is 17 residues long. CDR3 sequence: CASSPTAQTGTIYGYTF.

The CDR3 protein is CASSLSGNGQPQHF. This chain joins TRBV5-5 and TRBJ1-5. Per the germline V gene, CDR1 is SGHKS and CDR2 is YYEKEE (reference sequence). The CDR3 extends over 14 amino acids.

The chain links TRBV20-1 to TRBJ2-7; the D call from TCRdb, TRBD1, cannot be confirmed without DNA. Germline V gives CDR1 DFQATT, CDR2 SNEGSKA (reference sequence). CDR3 length: 14 amino acids. The CDR3 reads CSAREAGTAYEQYF.

This chain links TRBV12-3 or TRBV12-4 with TRBJ2-5; without DNA, the TCRdb call of TRBD2 cannot be checked. The CDR3 length is 15 residues. The CDR3 here is CASSYRALRRETQYF.

This chain's CDR3 is CSARDSSGRAPYEQYF. The chain links TRBV20-1 to TRBJ2-7; TCRdb picks TRBD2, but there is no DNA to check that call. CDR1 and CDR2 (germline): DFQATT, SNEGSKA (reference sequence). CDR3 length equals 16 residues.

The V and J genes are TRBV14 and TRBJ2-7; TCRdb designates TRBD1, a call that cannot be tested without DNA. The germline CDR1 and CDR2 sequences are SGHDN and FVKESK. The CDR3 is made up of 15 amino acids. The CDR3: CASSHGTGILYEQYF.

V usage is TRBV12-3 or TRBV12-4 and J usage is TRBJ2-5; without DNA, the TCRdb call of TRBD1 cannot be checked. The length of the CDR3 is 13 residues. This chain's CDR3 is CASSPRVLETQYF.

This chain links TRBV4-3 with TRBJ1-2. This CDR3 is 14 amino acids long. Germline V lookup: CDR1 LGHNA, CDR2 YSLEER. CDR3 region: CASSQVRINYGYTF.

This chain's CDR3 is CASRARGQGISQPQHF. The chain links TRBV2 to TRBJ1-5; TCRdb calls TRBD1, which cannot be checked without DNA. CDR3 length: 16 amino acids. Germline V gene lookup returns CDR1 SNHLY and CDR2 FYNNEI.

The CDR3 protein is CRTQGANGYTF. This chain joins TRBV20-1 and TRBJ1-2; the TCRdb call, TRBD1, lacks DNA for checking. Germline V gene lookup returns CDR1 DFQATT and CDR2 SNEGSKA (reference sequence). This CDR3 is 11 amino acids long.

The chain's CDR3 is CASSSPGRYEQYF. V gene TRBV7-2 combines with J gene TRBJ2-7; there is no DNA to check the TCRdb D call of TRBD1. The CDR3 runs to 13 residues. Looked up from germline, CDR1 is SGHTA and CDR2 is FQGNSA.

J is TRBJ2-3 and V is TRBV7-2; there is no DNA to check the TCRdb D call of TRBD1. CDR1 and CDR2 (germline): SGHTA, FQGNSA. The CDR3 runs to 19 residues. CDR3 sequence reads: CASSLAVGQGVGSTDTQYF.

V is TRBV20-1 and J is TRBJ2-1; TCRdb outputs TRBD1, but without DNA this stays unchecked. The CDR3 is 13 amino acids. Germline CDR1 is DFQATT and CDR2 is SNEGSKA (reference sequence). The CDR3 sequence is CSAPGQAYNEQFF.

This chain connects TRBV20-1 to TRBJ2-2; there is no DNA to check the TCRdb D call of TRBD2. This CDR3 has 16 residues. Germline values: CDR1 DFQATT, CDR2 SNEGSKA (reference sequence). CDR3 in amino acids: CSATLLAGKNTGELFF.

The J gene is TRBJ1-6, the V gene TRBV5-1; no DNA is available, so the TRBD1 call from TCRdb remains unchecked. From germline, CDR1 is SGHRS and CDR2 YFSETQ. CDR3 length: 17 amino acids. CDR3 sequence reads: CASSLAFAGQPNSPLHF.

The genes are TRBV7-6 and TRBJ2-1; TCRdb's assignment of TRBD2 cannot be checked, as there is no DNA. CDR3 length: 15 residues. CDR1 and CDR2 (germline): SGHVS, FNYEAQ. The CDR3 loop reads CASSPNLGTHNEQFF.

The chain is built from TRBV5-1 and TRBJ2-5; TCRdb's D gene call, TRBD1, goes unchecked for lack of DNA. In germline, CDR1 is SGHRS, CDR2 YFSETQ. CDR3 length equals 13 residues. The CDR3 loop reads CASSLKGAETQYF.

The chain uses TRBV6-2 or TRBV6-3 and TRBJ2-7; the D call from TCRdb, TRBD1, cannot be confirmed without DNA. Germline V gene data show CDR1 as MNHEY and CDR2 as SVGEGT. This CDR3 is 14 amino acids long. The CDR3 sequence is CASSYWVPRGEQYF.

The CDR3 loop is CASSQGRGPPFQETQYF. The chain is built from TRBV4-3 and TRBJ2-5; the D gene TCRdb calls, TRBD1, cannot be checked with no DNA. Germline CDR1 and CDR2: LGHNA and YSLEER. The CDR3 loop spans 17 amino acids.

J is TRBJ1-1 and V is TRBV29-1. The CDR3 is 13 amino acids. Germline CDR1 SQVTM, CDR2 ANQGSEA. The CDR3 is CSVAQTRNTEAFF.

The chain couples TRBV7-2 to TRBJ2-7; as DNA is missing, the TRBD1 call by TCRdb cannot be tested. Germline CDR1 is SGHTA and CDR2 is FQGNSA. This CDR3 is built from 15 residues. The CDR3 loop reads CASSLAGTGPYEQYF.